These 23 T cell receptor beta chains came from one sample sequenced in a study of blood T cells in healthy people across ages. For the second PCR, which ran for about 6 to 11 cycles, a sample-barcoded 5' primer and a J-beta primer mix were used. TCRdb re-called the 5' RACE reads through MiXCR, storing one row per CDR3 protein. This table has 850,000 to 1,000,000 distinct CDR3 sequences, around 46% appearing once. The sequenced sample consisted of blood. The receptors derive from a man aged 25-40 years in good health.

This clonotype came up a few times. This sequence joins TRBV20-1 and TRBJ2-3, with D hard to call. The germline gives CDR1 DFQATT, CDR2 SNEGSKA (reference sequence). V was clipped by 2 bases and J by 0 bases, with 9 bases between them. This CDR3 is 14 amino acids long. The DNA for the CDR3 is TGCAGTGCTAGACCTAAGACTAGCACAGATACGCAGTATTTT. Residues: CSARPKTSTDTQYF.

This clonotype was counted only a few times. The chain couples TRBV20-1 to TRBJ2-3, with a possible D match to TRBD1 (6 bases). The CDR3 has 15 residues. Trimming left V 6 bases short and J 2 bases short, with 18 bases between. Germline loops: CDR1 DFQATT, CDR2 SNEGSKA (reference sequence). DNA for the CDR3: TGCAGTGCCGGCCCCGGACAGACATACACAGATACGCAGTATTTT. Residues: CSAGPGQTYTDTQYF.

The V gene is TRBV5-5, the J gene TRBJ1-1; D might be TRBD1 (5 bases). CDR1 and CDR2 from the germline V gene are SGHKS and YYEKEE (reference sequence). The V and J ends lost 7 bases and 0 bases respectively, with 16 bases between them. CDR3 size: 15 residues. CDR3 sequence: CASAGRDPLNTEAFF. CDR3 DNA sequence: TGTGCCAGCGCTGGCAGGGACCCCTTGAACACTGAAGCTTTCTTT.

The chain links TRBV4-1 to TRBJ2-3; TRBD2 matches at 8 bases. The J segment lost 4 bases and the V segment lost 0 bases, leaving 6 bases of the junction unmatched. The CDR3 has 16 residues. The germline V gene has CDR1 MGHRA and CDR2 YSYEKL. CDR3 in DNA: TGCGCCAGCAGCCAAGATCTACTAGCGGAACCAGATACGCAGTATTTT. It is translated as CASSQDLLAEPDTQYF.

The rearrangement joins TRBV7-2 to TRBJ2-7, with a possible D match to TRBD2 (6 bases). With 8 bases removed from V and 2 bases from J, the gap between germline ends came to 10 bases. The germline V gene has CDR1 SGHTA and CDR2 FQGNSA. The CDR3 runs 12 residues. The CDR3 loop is CASGRTTYEQYF. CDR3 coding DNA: TGTGCCAGCGGGAGGACTACCTACGAGCAGTACTTC.

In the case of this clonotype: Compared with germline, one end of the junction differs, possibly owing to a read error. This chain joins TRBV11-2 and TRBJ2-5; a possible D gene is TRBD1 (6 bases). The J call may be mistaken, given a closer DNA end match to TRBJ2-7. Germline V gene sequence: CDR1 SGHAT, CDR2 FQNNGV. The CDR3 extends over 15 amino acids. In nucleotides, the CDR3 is TGTACCAGCAGCTTAGAGGCAGGGGCTACGATCGAGCAGTACTTC. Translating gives CTSSLEAGATIEQYF.

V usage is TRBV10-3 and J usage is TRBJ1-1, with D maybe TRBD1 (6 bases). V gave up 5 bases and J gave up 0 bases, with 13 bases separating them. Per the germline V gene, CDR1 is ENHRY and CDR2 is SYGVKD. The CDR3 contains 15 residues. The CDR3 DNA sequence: TGTGCCATCAGTCTTCGACAGGACTTGAACACTGAAGCTTTCTTT. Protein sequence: CAISLRQDLNTEAFF.

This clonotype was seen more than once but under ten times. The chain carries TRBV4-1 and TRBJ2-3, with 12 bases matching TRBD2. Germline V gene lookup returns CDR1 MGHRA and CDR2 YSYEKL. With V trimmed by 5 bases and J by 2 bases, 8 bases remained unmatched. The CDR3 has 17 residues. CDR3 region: CASSDGLAGGFTDTQYF. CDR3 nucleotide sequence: TGCGCCAGCAGCGACGGGCTAGCGGGGGGGTTCACAGATACGCAGTATTTT.

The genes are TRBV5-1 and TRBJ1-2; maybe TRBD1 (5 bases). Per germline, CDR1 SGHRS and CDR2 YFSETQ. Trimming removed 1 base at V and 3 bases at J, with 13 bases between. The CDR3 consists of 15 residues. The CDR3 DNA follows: TGCGCCAGCAGCTTGTTCCAGGGAGGGGACTATGGCTACACCTTC. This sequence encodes CASSLFQGGDYGYTF.

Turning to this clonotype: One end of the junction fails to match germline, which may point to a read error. CDR3 bases: TGCAGTGCCAGAGACAGGAAAAATGAAAAACTGTTTTTT. Its translation: CSARDRKNEKLFF. The V call is TRBV20-1, the J call TRBJ1-4; tentative D call: TRBD1 (6 bases). Germline CDR1 is DFQATT and CDR2 is SNEGSKA (reference sequence). The CDR3 totals 13 residues.

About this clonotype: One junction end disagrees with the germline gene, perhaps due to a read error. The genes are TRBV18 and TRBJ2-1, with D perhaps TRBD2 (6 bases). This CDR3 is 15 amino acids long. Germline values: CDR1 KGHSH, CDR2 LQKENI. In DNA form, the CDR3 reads TGTGCCAGTTCACCCTCTAGCGCAGTGTGCAATGAGCAGTTCTTC. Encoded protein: CASSPSSAVCNEQFF.

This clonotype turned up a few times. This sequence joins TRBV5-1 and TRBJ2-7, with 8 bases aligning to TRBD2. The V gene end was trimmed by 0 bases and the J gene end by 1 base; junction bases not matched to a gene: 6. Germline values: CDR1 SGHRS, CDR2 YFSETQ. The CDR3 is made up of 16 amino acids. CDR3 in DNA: TGCGCCAGCAGCTTGGAGGTCAGCGGGGGTTCCTACGAGCAGTACTTC. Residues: CASSLEVSGGSYEQYF.

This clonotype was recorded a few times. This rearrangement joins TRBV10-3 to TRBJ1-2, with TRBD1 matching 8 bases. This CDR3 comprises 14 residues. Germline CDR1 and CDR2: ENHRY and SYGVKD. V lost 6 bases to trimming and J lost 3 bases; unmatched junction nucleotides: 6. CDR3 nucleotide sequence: TGTGCCATCAGCGGACAGGGTAGCTACTATGGCTACACCTTC. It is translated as CAISGQGSYYGYTF.

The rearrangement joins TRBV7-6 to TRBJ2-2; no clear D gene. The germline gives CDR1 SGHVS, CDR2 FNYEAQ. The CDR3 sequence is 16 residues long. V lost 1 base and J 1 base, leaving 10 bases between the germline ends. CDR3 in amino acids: CASSLDPSLNTGELFF. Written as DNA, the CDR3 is TGTGCCAGCAGCTTAGATCCCAGCTTGAACACCGGGGAGCTGTTTTTT.

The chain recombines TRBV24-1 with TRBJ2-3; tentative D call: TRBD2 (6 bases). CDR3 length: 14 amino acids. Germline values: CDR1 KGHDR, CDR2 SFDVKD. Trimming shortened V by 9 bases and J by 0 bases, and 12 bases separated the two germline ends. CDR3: CATRDFSSTDTQYF. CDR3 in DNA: TGTGCCACCCGGGACTTTTCTAGCACAGATACGCAGTATTTT.

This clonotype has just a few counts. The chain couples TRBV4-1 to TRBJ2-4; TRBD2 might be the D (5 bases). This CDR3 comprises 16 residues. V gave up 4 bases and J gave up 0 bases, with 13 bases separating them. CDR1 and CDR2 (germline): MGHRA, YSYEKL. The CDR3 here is CASSRTDSLAKNIQYF. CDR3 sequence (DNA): TGCGCCAGCAGCCGGACGGACTCTCTAGCCAAAAACATTCAGTACTTC.

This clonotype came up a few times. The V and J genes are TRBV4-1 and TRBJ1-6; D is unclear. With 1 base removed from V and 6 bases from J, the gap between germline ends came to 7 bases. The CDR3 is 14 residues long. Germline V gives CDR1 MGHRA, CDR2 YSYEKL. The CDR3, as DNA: TGCGCCAGCAGCCAAGTAGGTTCTAATTCACCCCTCCACTTT. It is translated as CASSQVGSNSPLHF.

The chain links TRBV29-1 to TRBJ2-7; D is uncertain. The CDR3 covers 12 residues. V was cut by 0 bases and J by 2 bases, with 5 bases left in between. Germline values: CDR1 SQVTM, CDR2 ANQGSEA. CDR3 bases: TGCAGCGTTGAAGATCGGCCCTACGAGCAGTACTTC. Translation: CSVEDRPYEQYF.

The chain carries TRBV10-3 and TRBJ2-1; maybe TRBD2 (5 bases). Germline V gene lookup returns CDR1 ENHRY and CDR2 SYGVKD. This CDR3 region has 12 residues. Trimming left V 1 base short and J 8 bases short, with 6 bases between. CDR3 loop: CAISELRDEQFF. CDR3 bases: TGTGCCATCAGTGAGTTGAGGGATGAGCAGTTCTTC.

DNA of the CDR3: TGTGCCAGCAGTCCCCAGGGGACTAGCCTTAACAATGAGCAGTTCTTC. Translated: CASSPQGTSLNNEQFF. The chain carries TRBV27 and TRBJ2-1, with TRBD2 identical over 9 bases. The CDR3 consists of 16 residues. V lost 5 bases to trimming and J lost 5 bases; unmatched junction nucleotides: 10. Per germline, CDR1 MNHEY and CDR2 SMNVEV (reference sequence).

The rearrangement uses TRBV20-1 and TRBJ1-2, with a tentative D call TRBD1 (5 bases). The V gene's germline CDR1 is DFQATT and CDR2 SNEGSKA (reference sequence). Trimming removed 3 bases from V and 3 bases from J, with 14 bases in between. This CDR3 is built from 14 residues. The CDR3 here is CSASSGVWHYGYTF. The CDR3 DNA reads TGCAGTGCTAGTTCGGGGGTGTGGCACTATGGCTACACCTTC.

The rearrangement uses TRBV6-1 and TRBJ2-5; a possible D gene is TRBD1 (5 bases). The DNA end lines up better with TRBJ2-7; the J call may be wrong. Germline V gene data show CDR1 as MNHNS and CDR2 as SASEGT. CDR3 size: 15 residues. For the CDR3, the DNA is TGTGCCAGCAGTGAAGAAGGGGTCTTCACCTACGAGCAGTACTTC. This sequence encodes CASSEEGVFTYEQYF.

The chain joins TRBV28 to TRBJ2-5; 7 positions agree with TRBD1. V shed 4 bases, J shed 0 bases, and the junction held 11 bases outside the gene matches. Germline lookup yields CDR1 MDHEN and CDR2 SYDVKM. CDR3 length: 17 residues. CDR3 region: CASSSLRDRSYQETQYF. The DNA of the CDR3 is TGTGCCAGCAGTTCCCTCCGGGACAGAAGTTACCAAGAGACCCAGTACTTC. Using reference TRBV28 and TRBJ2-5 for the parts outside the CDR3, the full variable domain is DVKVTQSSRYLVKRTGEKVFLECVQDMDHENMFWYRQDPGLGLRLIYFSYDVKMKEKGDIPEGYSVSREKKERFSLILESASTNQTSMYLCASSSLRDRSYQETQYFGPGTRLLVL.